These 4 T cell receptor beta chains share one sample of origin, sequenced in a study of blood T cell repertoires in COVID-19. Sequenced by immunoSEQ multiplex PCR; TCRdb stores in-frame clones only, minus some. The sample holds 120,000 or so clones, 72% seen once. Material for sequencing was peripheral blood. The source is a woman aged 55-75 years with acute or convalescent COVID-19.

This clone has a handful of counts. The chain joins TRBV5-6 to TRBJ1-2, with 7 positions matching TRBD1. The germline V gene has CDR1 SGHDT and CDR2 YYEEEE. The CDR3 covers 16 residues. Germline trimming cut 4 bases from V and 4 bases from J; bases unmatched to any gene: 13. This chain's CDR3 is CASSNWGTVRTYGYTF. CDR3 bases: TGTGCCAGCAGCAATTGGGGGACAGTGAGAACCTATGGCTACACCTTC.

This chain joins TRBV19 and TRBJ1-2; 7 bases are a match to TRBD1. The CDR3 has 13 residues. V lost 10 bases to trimming and J lost 4 bases; unmatched junction nucleotides: 9. Germline CDR1 is LNHDA and CDR2 is SQIVND (reference sequence). The DNA for the CDR3 is TGTGCCACCAGCAAGGGGACAGTCTATGGCTACACCTTC. It codes for CATSKGTVYGYTF.

The V call is TRBV5-1, the J call TRBJ1-2; no clear D. This CDR3 region has 13 residues. V dropped 5 bases and J dropped 7 bases, with 15 bases sitting between them. Per the germline V gene, CDR1 is SGHRS and CDR2 is YFSETQ. The CDR3 sequence is CASSLADSVGYTF. As DNA, the CDR3 is TGCGCCAGCAGTCTAGCCGACTCGGTTGGCTACACCTTC.

The chain recombines TRBV9 with TRBJ2-2, with 9 bases fitting TRBD2. The CDR3 spans 17 residues. V shed 3 bases, J shed 3 bases, and the junction held 9 bases outside the gene matches. CDR1 SGDLS and CDR2 YYNGEE come from the germline V gene. The CDR3 coding sequence is TGTGCCAGCAGCGACCCTAAAAGCGGGGGGTACACCGGGGAGCTGTTTTTT. This codes for CASSDPKSGGYTGELFF.